This TCR beta chain was profiled in a study of OX40 agonist ivuxolimab in advanced cancers. Context from the whole study: Ivuxolimab, which targeted the costimulatory receptor OX40 (CD134), was an agonistic, fully human IgG2 monoclonal antibody. Intravenous ivuxolimab was administered to patients every 2 weeks at six dose levels: 0.01, 0.1, 0.3, 1.5, 3 and 10 mg/kg. Among the roughly 52 dose-escalation patients, around 19 had hepatocellular carcinoma, roughly 15 melanoma, 9 renal cell carcinoma and 9 head and neck cancer. In the dose-escalation cohort, 82.7% of patients were male, and the mean age was approximately 60 years, with a range of roughly 20 to 85. Patients were allowed to have had prior anti-PD-1, anti-PD-L1 or anti-CTLA-4 therapy, and around 37% of the dose-escalation patients had previously received checkpoint inhibitors. Partial responses occurred in three dose-escalation patients: two with cutaneous melanoma and one with hepatocellular carcinoma. Peripheral TCRbeta sequencing was intended to test whether TCR sequence diversity was altered and clonal T-cell expansion was caused by ivuxolimab. The paper describes the monotherapy dose-escalation part (N of about 47 patients) of the phase I trial of ivuxolimab. The study at large found these results: The antigen specificity of the peripheral T cells that underwent clonal expansion was not determined. After ivuxolimab, expanded clones were on average more numerous among CD8+ T cells than among CD4+ T cells. Partial responders in the 0.1-3.0 mg/kg groups had among the lowest normalized peripheral clonal expansion, especially among CD8+ T cells. Low levels of normalized T-cell clonal expansion were also shown by some nonresponding patients. At doses of 0.1 to 3.0 mg/kg, clonal expansion of both CD4+ and CD8+ blood T cells was observed from baseline to week 6.

Genomic DNA was isolated from the sorted cells so that the TCRbeta CDR3 region could be sequenced. The immunoSEQ Assay was used to sequence the TCRbeta CDR3 regions. The immuneACCESS repertoire file appears here via TCRdb, limited to in-frame rearrangements. These files lack a portion of the clones; in checked studies, under half of the deficit traces to unresolved V genes, and the cause of the others is not known. The table for this sample lists 15,000 to 20,000 clones; 78% of them were counted only once. The ten biggest clones cover roughly 30% of the sample. This clone occurred a few times. Its target antigen remains unknown. Nothing much larger sits one base from this clone, and base qualities are not available. The trial excluded patients who had a history of autoimmune disease or were on systemic immunosuppression. Peripheral blood for TCR sequencing was collected from all dose cohorts at baseline, on cycle 4 day 1, and on cycle 7 day 1. The samples were taken from a phase I, first-in-human, multicenter, open-label dose-escalation trial of ivuxolimab. Adults with locally advanced or metastatic head and neck squamous cell, hepatocellular, melanoma or renal cell carcinoma were enrolled in the trial. Before TCR sequencing, CD4+ T cells and CD8+ T cells from peripheral blood were sorted into separate populations.

This clonotype originated in an adult with an advanced solid tumor such as melanoma, head and neck, liver or kidney cancer. Sequenced material: CD4+ or CD8+ T cells sorted from blood, taken in a trial of the OX40 agonist ivuxolimab.

The DNA reads as follows: TGCGCCAGCAGCCAAGATCGGTGGGACAATCCCCAAGAGACCCAGTACTTC. Its translation is CASSQDRWDNPQETQYF. The sequence is built from TRBV4-3 and TRBJ2-5, and perhaps TRBD1 as D gene, on 6 matching bases. The CDR3 goes from the cysteine to the phenylalanine over 17 residues. Only the CDR3 portion is preserved as DNA: 51 bases, with reading frame beginning at the first base. V loses 0 bases of germline sequence and J loses 1 base, and the interval between the two ends is 15 bases. Taken from the germline V gene, the CDR1 and CDR2 loops are LGHNA and YSLEER.